Sequencing of this T cell receptor (beta chain) was carried out in a study of tumor and adjacent non-tumor tissue in lung cancer. Overall study context: Stage I to III disease affected about nine men and 5 women aged about 31 to 80.

As to this clonotype: Its antigen is not known.

Germline V lookup: CDR1 MNHNS, CDR2 SASEGT. The CDR3 runs to 16 residues. With 5 bases clipped from V and 4 bases from J, the junction kept 12 bases outside the gene matches. Overall study findings and caveats: In normal lung, the top 100 clones were significantly more dominant than in tumor. Tumor TCR diversity, when higher, was linked to shorter survival.

Three rounds of nested PCR, following a modified ARM-PCR protocol, produced the TCRbeta library. TCRdb re-called the multiplex PCR reads through MiXCR, storing one row per CDR3 protein. The sample lists about 75,000 distinct CDR3 sequences, around four fifths occurring once. RNA was extracted from bulk tissue without any cell sorting. The sample was lung tumor tissue. The chain couples TRBV6-1 to TRBJ1-1; 8 nucleotides match TRBD1. The TCR comes from a woman aged 45-60 years with non-small cell lung cancer. CDR3 bases: TGTGCCAGCAGTAGGGGTGTGACAGGGGAATGCACTGAAGCTTTCTTT. It codes for CASSRGVTGECTEAFF.